Following are 32 T cell receptor beta chains from one sample sequenced in a study of blood T cell repertoires in COVID-19. The repertoire was sequenced with immunoSEQ multiplex PCR; TCRdb's copy has only in-frame clones and lacks some. Of some 350,000 clones in the sample, 89% were seen once. Sequences were obtained from peripheral blood. The receptor set was obtained from a woman in her twenties or thirties with COVID-19, enrolled during active disease.

A few counts support this clone. The rearrangement links TRBV5-1 to TRBJ1-2; TRBD1 matches 7 bases. The ends lost 0 bases at V and 5 bases at J; junction bases unmatched: 10. This CDR3 is 16 amino acids long. Germline-derived CDR1 and CDR2 are SGHRS and YFSETQ. The CDR3 DNA sequence: TGCGCCAGCAGCTTGGATGCCCCGGGACAGAAATATGGCTACACCTTC. It is translated as CASSLDAPGQKYGYTF.

This clone was seen more than once but under ten times. The chain has TRBV5-8 and TRBJ2-3; D gene uncertain. Germline CDR1 and CDR2: SGHTS and YDEGEE. This CDR3 comprises 16 residues. The ends were cut back, 1 base at V and 0 bases at J, with 12 bases in the middle. The CDR3 region is CASSLLITESTDTQYF. CDR3 bases: TGTGCCAGCAGCTTGTTAATAACAGAAAGCACAGATACGCAGTATTTT.

The gene calls are TRBV24-1 and TRBJ2-3; D gene unclear. The germline gives CDR1 KGHDR, CDR2 SFDVKD. CDR3 length equals 13 residues. Trimming removed 9 bases from V and 0 bases from J, with 9 bases in between. The CDR3 loop reads CATSPSSTDTQYF. CDR3 nucleotides: TGTGCCACCTCTCCGTCTAGCACAGATACGCAGTATTTT.

The chain links TRBV6-6 to TRBJ2-3; no reliable D call. Germline CDR1 and CDR2: MNHNY and SVGAGI (reference sequence). With 2 bases removed from V and 4 bases from J, the gap between germline ends came to 13 bases. This CDR3 has 15 residues. This CDR3 reads CASSYRLGSADTQYF. DNA of the CDR3: TGTGCCAGCAGTTACCGTTTAGGCAGCGCAGATACGCAGTATTTT.

V usage is TRBV19 and J usage is TRBJ2-1, with D perhaps TRBD1 (6 bases). The length of the CDR3 is 17 residues. Germline CDR1 LNHDA, CDR2 SQIVND (reference sequence). Trimming shortened V by 4 bases and J by 0 bases, and 16 bases separated the two germline ends. The CDR3, as DNA: TGTGCCAGTAGTACGCAGGGGTTTCACACCTCCTACAATGAGCAGTTCTTC. Translating it yields CASSTQGFHTSYNEQFF.

The chain is built from TRBV2 and TRBJ1-2, with D maybe TRBD1 (6 bases). Per germline, CDR1 SNHLY and CDR2 FYNNEI. V was clipped by 9 bases and J by 3 bases, with 14 bases between them. CDR3 length: 13 amino acids. In DNA form, the CDR3 reads TGTGCCAGTGCTCAGGGGTTCGACTATGGCTACACCTTC. Protein product: CASAQGFDYGYTF.

The rearrangement links TRBV5-4 to TRBJ2-7; D is possibly TRBD2 (7 bases). Germline V gene lookup returns CDR1 SGHNT and CDR2 YYREEE (reference sequence). This CDR3 comprises 15 residues. With 0 bases removed from V and 4 bases from J, the gap between germline ends came to 14 bases. CDR3: CASSLVRGGRYEQYF. The CDR3 DNA reads as TGTGCCAGCAGCTTGGTGAGGGGGGGCCGGTACGAGCAGTACTTC. Based on the CDR3 plus reference TRBV5-4 and TRBJ2-7, the full variable domain is ETGVTQSPTHLIKTRGQQVTLRCSSQSGHNTVSWYQQALGQGPQFIFQYYREEENGRGNFPPRFSGLQFPNYSSELNVNALELDDSALYLCASSLVRGGRYEQYFGPGTRLTVT.

In the case of this clone: In the same sample, other DNA sequences code for this CDR3. CDR3 DNA sequence: TGTGCCAGCTCACCACGGGACAGGGAGGAGACCCAGTACTTC. Its protein is CASSPRDREETQYF. The chain links TRBV18 to TRBJ2-5; 9 nucleotides match TRBD1. This CDR3 has 14 amino acids. V shed 1 base, J shed 5 bases, and the junction held 2 bases outside the gene matches. From germline, CDR1 is KGHSH and CDR2 LQKENI.

This sequence joins TRBV27 and TRBJ1-5; 9 nucleotides align to TRBD1. The CDR3 runs 15 residues. Looked up from germline, CDR1 is MNHEY and CDR2 is SMNVEV (reference sequence). V shed 5 bases and J 6 bases; nucleotides not matched to a gene: 8. DNA for the CDR3: TGTGCCAGCAGTGCCCGGGACAGGGCGAGTCAGCCCCAGCATTTT. It is translated as CASSARDRASQPQHF.

This sequence joins TRBV7-2 and TRBJ1-5; D is unclear. Trimming shortened V by 1 base and J by 3 bases, and 4 bases separated the two germline ends. Germline-derived CDR1 and CDR2 are SGHTA and FQGNSA. This CDR3 comprises 13 residues. As DNA, the CDR3 is TGTGCCAGCAGCTTAGACTACAATCAGCCCCAGCATTTT. It translates to CASSLDYNQPQHF.

The chain recombines TRBV6-5 with TRBJ1-2; unclear D gene. CDR1 is MNHEY and CDR2 is SVGAGI in the germline V gene. This CDR3 region has 12 residues. V shed 10 bases and J shed 2 bases, with 11 bases lying between them. CDR3: CAIPRGNYGYTF. The CDR3 DNA follows: TGTGCCATCCCCCGGGGAAACTATGGCTACACCTTC.

V gene TRBV7-9 combines with J gene TRBJ1-1; D gene ambiguous. Germline V gene lookup returns CDR1 SEHNR and CDR2 FQNEAQ (reference sequence). The CDR3 is 15 residues long. V lost 2 bases to trimming and J lost 1 base, with 11 bases between them. The CDR3 here is CASSLTAVRNTEAFF. CDR3 DNA: TGTGCCAGCAGCTTAACGGCGGTGAGGAACACTGAAGCTTTCTTT.

The chain combines TRBV9 with TRBJ1-1; no reliable D call. This CDR3 contains 15 residues. Germline values: CDR1 SGDLS, CDR2 YYNGEE. V lost 4 bases and J 5 bases, leaving 18 bases between the germline ends. The CDR3 coding sequence is TGTGCCAGCAGCACCATGGAGGGTAGAGGAACTGAAGCTTTCTTT. Translated, it gives CASSTMEGRGTEAFF.

As to this clone: A read error may account for a junction end that differs from germline. The chain is built from TRBV29-1 and TRBJ2-1; D ambiguous. CDR1 is SQVTM and CDR2 is ANQGSEA in the germline V gene. The CDR3 loop spans 12 amino acids. The CDR3 protein is CSVEGSNNEQFF. The CDR3, as DNA: TGCAGCGTTGAGGGCTCCAACAATGAGCAGTTCTTC.

The chain combines TRBV5-4 with TRBJ2-1, with 12 nucleotides matching TRBD2. J gave up 1 base and V 0 bases, and 2 bases lay outside the gene matches. This CDR3 is 17 amino acids long. The germline V gene encodes CDR1 SGHNT and CDR2 YYREEE (reference sequence). The CDR3 spells CASSLGLAGVSYNEQFF. CDR3 sequence (DNA): TGTGCCAGCAGCTTGGGACTAGCGGGAGTATCCTACAATGAGCAGTTCTTC.

The chain carries TRBV27 and TRBJ2-5; D gene unclear. This CDR3 is built from 13 residues. V lost 2 bases, J lost 3 bases, and 7 bases lay in between. In germline, CDR1 is MNHEY, CDR2 SMNVEV (reference sequence). The CDR3 sequence: CASSLTAKETQYF. Here the CDR3 DNA reads TGTGCCAGCAGTTTAACAGCCAAAGAGACCCAGTACTTC.

This clone was observed once. CDR3 loop: CASISPRAGIGKLFF. The CDR3 DNA reads as TGTGCCAGCATCTCACCTCGGGCAGGGATAGGAAAACTGTTTTTT. The V and J genes are TRBV2 and TRBJ1-4; a possible D gene is TRBD1 (5 bases). With 7 bases removed from V and 10 bases from J, the gap between germline ends came to 22 bases. In germline, CDR1 is SNHLY, CDR2 FYNNEI. This CDR3 comprises 15 residues.

V is TRBV5-1 and J is TRBJ2-2; a weak D match, TRBD2 (6 bases). Germline values: CDR1 SGHRS, CDR2 YFSETQ. Trimming shortened V by 6 bases and J by 6 bases, and 18 bases separated the two germline ends. This CDR3 has 15 amino acids. CDR3 region: CASKEGFISAGELFF. The DNA of the CDR3 is TGCGCCAGCAAGGAGGGTTTCATATCAGCCGGGGAGCTGTTTTTT.

The gene calls are TRBV6-5 and TRBJ2-3, with D perhaps TRBD2 (6 bases). The CDR3 consists of 13 residues. The germline V and J ends were trimmed by 6 bases and 10 bases, with 17 bases remaining between them. Looked up from germline, CDR1 is MNHEY and CDR2 is SVGAGI. CDR3 residues: CASSPVGTPPQYF. The CDR3 DNA reads as TGTGCCAGCAGCCCCGTGGGGACTCCCCCGCAGTATTTT.

The V gene is TRBV27, the J gene TRBJ1-2; D uncertain. The CDR3 runs 16 residues. Germline CDR1 is MNHEY and CDR2 is SMNVEV (reference sequence). Trimming removed 4 bases at V and 2 bases at J, with 17 bases between. Here the CDR3 reads CASSSHEAPENYGYTF. The CDR3 bases are TGTGCCAGCAGTTCGCACGAGGCTCCGGAGAACTATGGCTACACCTTC.

This clone was recorded only once. One end of the junction varies from germline; a read error may be responsible. V and J are TRBV7-7 and TRBJ2-1, with a weak D call TRBD1 (5 bases). The germline V gene has CDR1 SSHAT and CDR2 FNYEAQ (reference sequence). CDR3 length equals 15 residues. The chain's CDR3 is CASSLGWGQNNEQFF. CDR3 nucleotide sequence: TGTGCTAGCAGCTTAGGGTGGGGCCAGAACAATGAGCAGTTCTTC.

This rearrangement joins TRBV9 to TRBJ1-1; perhaps TRBD1 as D (6 bases). Germline assignment: CDR1 SGDLS and CDR2 YYNGEE. V gave up 5 bases and J gave up 7 bases, with 15 bases separating them. There are 13 residues in the CDR3. The DNA for the CDR3 is TGTGCCAGCAGAGCCCGGGACACCGGTGAAGCTTTCTTT. Its protein is CASRARDTGEAFF.

The chain's CDR3 is CATSGRLAGVVETQYF. CDR3 in DNA: TGTGCCACCAGTGGTCGCCTAGCGGGAGTGGTGGAGACCCAGTACTTC. J is TRBJ2-5 and V is TRBV24-1; TRBD2 matches 10 bases. CDR1 and CDR2 from the germline V gene are KGHDR and SFDVKD. Trimming removed 5 bases from V and 5 bases from J; junction bases left unmatched: 10. CDR3 size: 16 residues.

This chain uses TRBV4-2 with TRBJ1-2; 9 positions agree with TRBD1. This CDR3 spans 19 amino acids. Germline CDR1 and CDR2: LGHNA and YNFKEQ. V was clipped by 3 bases and J by 4 bases; unmatched bases: 18. The CDR3 region is CASSQANGQNRGQPYGYTF. The CDR3 DNA reads TGTGCCAGCAGCCAGGCGAATGGGCAGAACAGGGGGCAGCCCTATGGCTACACCTTC.

This rearrangement joins TRBV6-5 to TRBJ2-7; 8 bases fit TRBD1. Germline V gene data show CDR1 as MNHEY and CDR2 as SVGAGI. Trimming at V came to 6 bases and at J to 3 bases, leaving 7 bases not matched to a gene. The CDR3 has 14 amino acids. The CDR3 sequence is CASRDRERGYEQYV. The CDR3 region has the DNA TGTGCCAGCAGGGACAGGGAAAGGGGCTACGAGCAGTACGTC.

The chain links TRBV25-1 to TRBJ1-4; D might be TRBD1 (5 bases). V lost 1 base and J 6 bases, leaving 6 bases between the germline ends. CDR1 MGHDK and CDR2 SYGVNS come from the germline V gene. This CDR3 contains 13 residues. As DNA, the CDR3 is TGTGCCAGCAGTGAATCGGGGGATGAAAAACTGTTTTTT. As protein: CASSESGDEKLFF.

The chain couples TRBV4-1 to TRBJ1-3, with D maybe TRBD1 (6 bases). V gave up 0 bases and J gave up 3 bases, with 15 bases separating them. The germline V gene encodes CDR1 MGHRA and CDR2 YSYEKL. The CDR3 totals 17 residues. CDR3 residues: CASSQEGTGRGGNTIYF. The CDR3 DNA reads TGCGCCAGCAGCCAAGAGGGTACGGGCAGGGGTGGAAACACCATATATTTT.

J is TRBJ1-2 and V is TRBV6-5; 9 positions agree with TRBD1. The CDR3 consists of 14 residues. Trimming cost V 7 bases and J 5 bases; bases outside gene matches: 8. Per germline, CDR1 MNHEY and CDR2 SVGAGI. The CDR3 is CASKGDRAVYGYTF. The CDR3 nucleotides read TGTGCCAGCAAGGGGGACAGGGCAGTATATGGCTACACCTTC.

The chain recombines TRBV6-6 with TRBJ2-5; maybe TRBD2 (5 bases). Germline CDR1 and CDR2: MNHNY and SVGAGI (reference sequence). Trimming took 2 bases from V and 9 from J, leaving 10 bases between them. The CDR3 totals 12 residues. The CDR3 DNA reads TGTGCCAGCAGTTACACCATGGAGGCCCAGTACTTC. It specifies CASSYTMEAQYF.

CDR3 DNA: TGCGCCAGCAGTGCCGGAGGGAGGGTCGGCACAGATACGCAGTATTTT. This sequence encodes CASSAGGRVGTDTQYF. The chain couples TRBV10-1 to TRBJ2-3; 7 bases agree with TRBD2. V gave up 4 bases and J gave up 1 base; unmatched junction bases: 8. This CDR3 has 16 residues. CDR1 is WNHNN, CDR2 SYGVQD, per germline (reference sequence).

The chain uses TRBV5-8 and TRBJ1-1; unclear D gene. From germline, CDR1 is SGHTS and CDR2 YDEGEE. This CDR3 has 14 amino acids. V lost 2 bases to trimming and J lost 10 bases, with 18 bases between them. The CDR3, as DNA: TGTGCCAGCAGCTTCCGATCGGGCAGCGGTGGAGCTTTCTTT. Translating gives CASSFRSGSGGAFF.

The chain has TRBV19 and TRBJ2-1; D is ambiguous. The germline V gene encodes CDR1 LNHDA and CDR2 SQIVND (reference sequence). The V and J ends lost 7 bases and 0 bases respectively, with 13 bases between them. The CDR3 is made up of 15 amino acids. DNA for the CDR3: TGTGCCAGTACCCCCAGCGCCAGCTCCTACAATGAGCAGTTCTTC. Protein sequence: CASTPSASSYNEQFF.